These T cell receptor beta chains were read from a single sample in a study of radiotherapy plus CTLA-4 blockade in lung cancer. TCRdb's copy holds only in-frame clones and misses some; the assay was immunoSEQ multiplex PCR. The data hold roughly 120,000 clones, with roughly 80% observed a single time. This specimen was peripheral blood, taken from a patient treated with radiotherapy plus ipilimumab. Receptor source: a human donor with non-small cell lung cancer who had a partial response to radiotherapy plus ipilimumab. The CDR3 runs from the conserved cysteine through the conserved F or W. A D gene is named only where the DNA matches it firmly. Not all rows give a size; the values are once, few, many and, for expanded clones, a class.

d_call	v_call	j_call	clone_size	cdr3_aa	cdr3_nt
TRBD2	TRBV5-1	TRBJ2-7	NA	CASSRSGIGSYEQYF	TGCGCCAGCAGCCGTAGCGGGATAGGTTCCTACGAGCAGTACTTC
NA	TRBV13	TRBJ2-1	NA	CASSFLRVGQGEQFF	TGTGCCAGCAGCTTCCTCAGGGTGGGACAAGGTGAGCAGTTCTTC
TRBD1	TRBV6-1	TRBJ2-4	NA	CASSGSQGAGVTKNIQYF	TGTGCCAGCAGTGGTTCTCAGGGGGCAGGTGTAACCAAAAACATTCAGTACTTC
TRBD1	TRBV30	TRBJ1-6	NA	CAHERQGGVPLHF	TGTGCCCACGAAAGACAGGGCGGCGTACCCCTCCACTTT
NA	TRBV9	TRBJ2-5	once	CASSVDSETQYF	TGTGCCAGCAGCGTAGATTCGGAGACCCAGTACTTC
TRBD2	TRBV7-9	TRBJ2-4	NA	CASSQGREGVKNIQYF	TGTGCCAGCAGCCAAGGGCGGGAGGGGGTCAAAAACATTCAGTACTTC
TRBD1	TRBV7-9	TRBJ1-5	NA	CASSPFPSDRASQPQHF	TGTGCCAGCAGCCCCTTTCCAAGCGACAGGGCAAGTCAGCCCCAGCATTTT
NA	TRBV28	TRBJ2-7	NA	CASSYRDSYEQYF	TGTGCCAGCAGTTACAGAGACTCCTACGAGCAGTACTTC
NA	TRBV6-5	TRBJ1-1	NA	CASSPTDRNTEAFF	TGTGCCAGCAGCCCTACTGACAGAAACACTGAAGCTTTCTTT
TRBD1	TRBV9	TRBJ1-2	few	CASSGTGNIYGYTF	TGTGCCAGCAGCGGGACAGGGAACATCTATGGCTACACCTTC
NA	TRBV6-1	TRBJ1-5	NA	CASRQGNDQPQHF	TGTGCCAGCAGACAGGGAAATGATCAGCCCCAGCATTTT
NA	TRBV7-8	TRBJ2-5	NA	CASSPMPGVIRETQYF	TGTGCCAGCAGCCCCATGCCGGGAGTTATCAGAGAGACCCAGTACTTC
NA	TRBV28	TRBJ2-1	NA	CASSSLQGRYNEQFF	TGTGCCAGCAGTTCACTTCAGGGGAGATACAATGAGCAGTTCTTC
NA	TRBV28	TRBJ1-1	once	CASSRQTSEAFF	TGTGCCAGCAGTCGACAGACCTCTGAAGCTTTCTTT
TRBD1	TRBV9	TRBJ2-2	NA	CASSPLTGVGELFF	TGTGCCAGCAGCCCTCTGACAGGGGTCGGGGAGCTGTTTTTT
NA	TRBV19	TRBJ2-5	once	CASSRGPGETQYF	TGTGCCAGTAGTAGGGGGCCGGGGGAGACCCAGTACTTC
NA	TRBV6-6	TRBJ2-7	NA	CASSTLGGSNYEQYF	TGTGCCAGCAGTACCCTTGGGGGGTCGAACTACGAGCAGTACTTC
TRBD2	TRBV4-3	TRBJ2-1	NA	CASSQEPSGKYNEQFF	TGCGCCAGCAGCCAAGAACCTAGCGGGAAATACAATGAGCAGTTCTTC
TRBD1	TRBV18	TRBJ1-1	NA	CASSPPGTEAEAFF	TGTGCCAGCTCACCACCCGGGACAGAAGCAGAAGCTTTCTTT
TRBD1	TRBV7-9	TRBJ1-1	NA	CASSRNTGDTEAFF	TGTGCCAGCAGCCGGAACACAGGGGACACTGAAGCTTTCTTT
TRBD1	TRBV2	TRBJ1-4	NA	CASREQGASEKLFF	TGTGCCAGCAGGGAACAGGGGGCGAGTGAAAAACTGTTTTTT
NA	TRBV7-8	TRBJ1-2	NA	CASSSSTTGNYGYTF	TGTGCCAGCAGCTCCTCGACAACAGGGAACTATGGCTACACCTTC
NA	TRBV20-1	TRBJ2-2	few	CSAPHTGELFF	TGCAGTGCTCCTCACACCGGGGAGCTGTTTTTT
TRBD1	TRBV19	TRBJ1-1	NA	CASSIVGGGRAFF	TGTGCCAGTAGTATAGTAGGGGGCGGACGAGCTTTCTTT
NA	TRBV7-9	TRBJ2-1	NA	CASSFSQGNEQFF	TGTGCCAGCAGCTTTTCACAGGGAAATGAGCAGTTCTTC
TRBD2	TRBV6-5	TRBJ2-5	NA	CASRSLAGGQKTQYF	TGTGCCAGCAGATCCCTAGCGGGAGGGCAGAAGACCCAGTACTTC